This T cell receptor beta chain derives from a study of PD-L1 blockade in urothelial cancer. PCRs were each spiked with synthetic TCR analog templates. Clones were read by immunoSEQ multiplex PCR, and TCRdb kept only the in-frame ones, dropping some. The sample includes about 100,000 clones, 91% of them seen just once. The study's findings and limits: Durable benefit was linked to greater 3-week expansion of tumor-associated blood clones.

This clone came up once. Antigen specificity is unknown. Germline V gene lookup returns CDR1 MDHEN and CDR2 SYDVKM. The CDR3 consists of 17 residues. Trimming took 5 bases from V and 3 from J; bases not matched to a gene: 7. Sample: PBMCs, taken around atezolizumab (anti-PD-L1) treatment. The V call is TRBV28, the J call TRBJ1-4, with TRBD1 identical over 12 bases. The source of this sequence is a woman older than 75 with urothelial cancer. The CDR3 loop reads CASSPPGQGASNEKLFF. CDR3 nucleotides: TGTGCCAGCAGTCCCCCGGGACAGGGGGCTTCTAATGAAAAACTGTTTTTT.